Below are 3 T cell receptor beta chains sequenced from a single sample in a study of T cell repertoires in cytomegalovirus infection. Each CDR3 protein is one row after TCRdb ran MiXCR on the reads. The sample includes some 270,000 distinct CDR3 sequences, around 20% of them seen just once. Their specific antigens are unknown. The sequences come from cultured PBMCs, collected from culture after CMV antigen stimulation. The receptors shown here come from a human donor in good health (CMV status not recorded). Some clones in this sample may be carry-over from other donors' samples.

This clonotype has ten or more counts. The CDR3 loop reads CASKVTSGSNEQFF. Written as DNA, the CDR3 is TGTGCCAGCAAGGTGACTAGCGGAAGCAATGAGCAGTTCTTC. The chain uses TRBV7-2 and TRBJ2-1; the match to TRBD2 covers 9 bases. This CDR3 contains 14 residues. The V gene end was trimmed by 7 bases and the J gene end by 6 bases; junction bases not matched to a gene: 7. Germline V gives CDR1 SGHTA, CDR2 FQGNSA.

This clonotype was seen at least ten times. The CDR3 is CASRSNSLVNEKLFF. The CDR3 DNA sequence: TGTGCCAGCAGAAGCAACAGCTTAGTAAATGAAAAACTGTTTTTT. The rearrangement joins TRBV6-1 to TRBJ1-4; D unclear. Looked up from germline, CDR1 is MNHNS and CDR2 is SASEGT. The CDR3 totals 15 residues. V was clipped by 6 bases and J by 5 bases, with 16 bases between them.

This clonotype turned up a few times. The genes are TRBV24-1 and TRBJ1-5; 9 bases are a match to TRBD1. CDR3 size: 16 residues. From germline, CDR1 is KGHDR and CDR2 SFDVKD. V lost 2 bases and J lost 7; bases outside the gene matches: 8. The CDR3: CATSDSGQGVNQPQHF. The DNA of the CDR3 is TGTGCCACCAGTGATTCGGGACAGGGAGTTAACCAGCCCCAGCATTTT.